This T cell receptor beta chain is from a study of T cells after yellow fever vaccination (dated by TCRdb to between 2019 and 2020). About the investigation overall: The SMART-Seq v4 Ultra Low Input RNA kit was used to prepare libraries from fractions with low cell numbers. Two healthy male donors made up the cohort, one aged 18 to 30 years and the other aged 30 to 40 years. To follow T-cell clones before and after primary and booster YFV17D yellow fever vaccination, bulk TCR alpha and beta repertoires were sequenced over time. Blood was drawn at multiple timepoints before and after primary and secondary immunization, with bulk PBMC replicates and cell subsets isolated.

Synthesis of TCR cDNA relied on 5'RACE template switching, a step that introduced a universal primer site along with unique molecular identifiers. Priming of cDNA synthesis was performed from both the TCR alpha and TCR beta constant segments. Two PCR steps were used to amplify libraries, with sample barcodes and sequencing adapters being added in the second step. Sequencing of the libraries was done on either Illumina HiSeq 2500 (2x100 bp) or NovaSeq (2x150 bp). In the authors' own workflow: Reads were demultiplexed and collapsed into UMI consensus sequences with MIGEC, and V(D)J alignment was performed with MiXCR. Vaccine-responding clonotypes were identified with edgeR using replicate PBMC samples, with FDR below 0.01 and a log2 fold change above 5 up to day 15 being required. CD4 or CD8 identity was assigned to each bulk clonotype according to whether the clonotype was present at higher abundance in the sequenced CD4 repertoire or the sequenced CD8 repertoire. Clones were called with MiXCR by TCRdb after fastp trimmed the public reads at Q25, and only in-frame beta chains were retained. Rows are unified per CDR3 protein, each entry keeping the most common DNA and genes. These V and J calls rely on TCRdb rather than the paper's analysis. This sample lists a few hundred thousand distinct CDR3 sequences; more than 9% were detected once. The ten most abundant clones make up around 19% of the sample.

Concerning this clonotype itself: Its antigen is not yet known. The sample holds no much larger clone one base away, and base qualities are not on file.

Summary of the overall study and its limitations: Most clones expanded after primary vaccination (around 96% of CD4 and roughly 91% of CD8) were re-detected after the booster, suggesting that broad memory maintenance occurred. Because the study included only a couple of donors, the extent to which the findings can be generalized is limited. A small fraction of clonotypes appeared in both the CD4 and CD8 compartments, likely as a result of convergent recombination. Computational filtering was required because FACS-sorted repertoires could contain abundant contaminating clonotypes from the bulk population. The secondary T-cell response was found to be weaker but faster than the primary response, with a peak reached on day 5 rather than on day 15.

The CDR3 runs 14 amino acids, cysteine and phenylalanine included. Solely the CDR3 DNA is kept, with 42 bases framed from the first base. The trim is 2 bases for V and 6 bases for J, with a gap of 13 bases between the germline ends. The treatment or condition label, as the study defines it: live attenuated yellow fever vaccine strain. At each blood-draw timepoint, two biological replicates of bulk PBMCs were collected. PBMCs were isolated from peripheral blood using a standard Ficoll-Paque protocol. TriZol was used to extract RNA from bulk PBMCs, CD4 and CD8 fractions, and dextramer-positive and dextramer-negative fractions.

This receptor was obtained from a man aged 18-30 years who received the YFV17D yellow fever vaccine. The chain links TRBV12-3 or TRBV12-4 with TRBJ1-1, with the D segment identity uncertain. The sequenced sample was PBMCs, obtained on the day of the first yellow fever vaccination. DNA sequence: TGTGCCAGCAGTTTAAATACAAGAAACGCTGAAGCTTTCTTT. Its coded protein is CASSLNTRNAEAFF.